Listed below are T cell receptor beta chains from one sample, sequenced in a study of blood T cell repertoires in COVID-19. The protocol was immunoSEQ multiplex PCR, while the TCRdb copy is restricted to in-frame clones and leaves out a portion. The sample consists of about 350,000 clones, approximately 89% of them appearing once. Sequenced sample: peripheral blood. The receptors were gathered from an older woman with COVID-19, enrolled during active disease. CDR3s include the opening cysteine and the closing phenylalanine or tryptophan. The order of the fields is clone size, D gene, J gene, V gene, CDR3 DNA, CDR3 protein. A D gene is named only where the DNA matches it firmly. Clone size is stated in some rows and not others, as once, few, many or a class when expanded.

. | . | TRBJ1-4 | TRBV18 | TGTGCCAGCTCACCGACAAATGAAAAACTGTTTTTT | CASSPTNEKLFF
few | . | TRBJ1-1 | TRBV6-2/TRBV6-3 | TGTGCCAGCAGTTACGTAAACACTGAAGCTTTCTTT | CASSYVNTEAFF
. | TRBD1 | TRBJ1-1 | TRBV6-2/TRBV6-3 | TGTGCCAGCAGGCCTACCGGGACAGGGGGCGAGTTAGCTTTCTTT | CASRPTGTGGELAFF
. | . | TRBJ1-1 | TRBV11-1 | TGTGCCAGCAGCCTCCAACAGGGTGGGACTGAAGCTTTCTTT | CASSLQQGGTEAFF
. | . | TRBJ1-1 | TRBV7-9 | TGTGCCAGCACTAGAGGAGGGAACACTGAAGCTTTCTTT | CASTRGGNTEAFF
. | . | TRBJ1-1 | TRBV6-5 | TGTGCCAGCAGCTCCGGACAATTGAACACTGAAGCTTTCTTT | CASSSGQLNTEAFF
. | . | TRBJ1-1 | TRBV28 | TGTGCCAGCAGTTTAAGGACAGATGCTGAAGCTTTCTTT | CASSLRTDAEAFF
. | TRBD1 | TRBJ2-7 | TRBV7-9 | TGTGCCAGCAGCGCGACACAGGGGACCTACGAGCAGTACTTC | CASSATQGTYEQYF
. | TRBD1 | TRBJ2-7 | TRBV28 | TGTGCCAGCACCACGGACAGGGTCAACGAGCAGTACTTC | CASTTDRVNEQYF
. | . | TRBJ1-2 | TRBV12-3/TRBV12-4 | TGTGCCAGCAGTTTAGGAGGGAAGGGCTACACCTTC | CASSLGGKGYTF
. | . | TRBJ1-4 | TRBV19 | TGTGCCACCTCGGGGGGGCCGGCTTCCAATGAAAAACTGTTTTTT | CATSGGPASNEKLFF
. | . | TRBJ2-7 | TRBV5-1 | TGCGCCAGCAGCCCCGAGGGAATCTACGAGCAGTACTTC | CASSPEGIYEQYF
. | TRBD1 | TRBJ1-6 | TRBV28 | TGTGCCAGCAGTTTCTCCGTTGGGACAGGGATTTTTGGTAATTCACCCCTCCACTTT | CASSFSVGTGIFGNSPLHF
. | . | TRBJ2-5 | TRBV5-5 | TGTGCCAGCAGCTTGGCTGTTGGGGGCTGGGGGACCCAGTACTTC | CASSLAVGGWGTQYF
once | . | TRBJ1-2 | TRBV6-6 | TGTGCCAGCAGTCTGACAGGCGATGGCTATGGCTACACCTTC | CASSLTGDGYGYTF
. | TRBD1 | TRBJ1-1 | TRBV28 | TGTGCCAGCACCCCCAGGAGTCAGGGGGCATCTGAAGCTTTCTTT | CASTPRSQGASEAFF
. | . | TRBJ2-3 | TRBV6-6 | TGTGCCAGCAGTGGGGCCGGGGATACGCAGTATTTT | CASSGAGDTQYF
. | . | TRBJ1-1 | TRBV5-4 | TGTGCCAGCAGCTTTCTAGGTAATATCGCGGTGATGAACACTGAAGCTTTCTTT | CASSFLGNIAVMNTEAFF
. | . | TRBJ2-7 | TRBV28 | TGTGCCAGCGGGCGCAGCTCCTACGAGCAGTACTTC | CASGRSSYEQYF
. | TRBD1 | TRBJ1-2 | TRBV9 | TGTGCCAGCAGCTACACAGGGGACGGGGATGGCTACACCTTC | CASSYTGDGDGYTF
once | TRBD2 | TRBJ2-3 | TRBV11-2 | TGTGCCAGCAGCCAAGGAAAGGTCGGGCGGGGGGGGCCAGATACGCAGTATTTT | CASSQGKVGRGGPDTQYF
. | . | TRBJ1-1 | TRBV6-2/TRBV6-3 | TGTGCCAGCAGTTATGAACGGGGAGGGGACATGGAAGCTTTCTTT | CASSYERGGDMEAFF
. | TRBD1 | TRBJ1-5 | TRBV29-1 | TGCAGCGCCCTTTCAGGGGGTCAGCCCCAGCATTTT | CSALSGGQPQHF
. | . | TRBJ2-1 | TRBV7-2 | TGTGCCAGCAGCTACAATCGACTCCAACTCTACTACAATGAGCAGTTCTTC | CASSYNRLQLYYNEQFF
. | . | TRBJ2-2 | TRBV5-1 | TGCGCCAGCAGCGCCCGGTTGCAGGAGGGTTTTTCGACCGGGGAGCTGTTTTTT | CASSARLQEGFSTGELFF
. | . | TRBJ2-4 | TRBV2 | TGTGCCAGCAGTGAAGATAGAAAAAACATTCAGTACTTC | CASSEDRKNIQYF
. | . | TRBJ2-6 | TRBV7-6 | TGTGCCAGCAGCTTAGGGGCACTAGCTGGGGCCAACGTCCTGACTTTC | CASSLGALAGANVLTF
. | . | TRBJ1-2 | TRBV30 | TGTGCCTGGAGTGTACCGCCCCCCCCGGAGGGCTACACCTTC | CAWSVPPPPEGYTF
. | . | TRBJ1-1 | TRBV18 | TGTGCCAGCTCACTGGACTTCGAAGCTTTCTTT | CASSLDFEAFF
. | TRBD2 | TRBJ2-2 | TRBV9 | TGTGCCAGCAGCGTCTCTAGCGGGGGTCCACCTGGGACCGGGGAGCTGTTTTTT | CASSVSSGGPPGTGELFF
. | TRBD2 | TRBJ2-1 | TRBV5-1 | TGCGCCAGCAGCTCTTTGACTAGCGGGGGGGTCTACAATGAGCAGTTCTTC | CASSSLTSGGVYNEQFF
few | TRBD1 | TRBJ2-5 | TRBV4-1 | TGCGCCAGCAGCCAGCCAGGGGGCGGTGAGACCCAGTACTTC | CASSQPGGGETQYF